This section outlines one TCR beta chain sequence together with its context. Antigen unknown. The data are from a study of a mutant IDH1 vaccine in newly diagnosed glioma. Study at large: During weeks 1, 3, 5, 7, 11, 15, 19 and 23, patients received eight vaccinations. Patients under treatment included 62.5% males and 37.5% females and had a mean age of roughly 43 years. Vaccine administration was initiated 4-6 weeks following radiotherapy alone, or with temozolomide cycles.

Trimming shortened V by 10 bases and J by 1 base, and 14 bases separated the two germline ends. CDR1 is MNHEY and CDR2 is SVGAGI in the germline V gene. This CDR3 has 13 residues. The repertoire was sequenced with immunoSEQ multiplex PCR; TCRdb's copy has only in-frame clones and lacks some. The sample records about 44,000 clones, approximately 89% being singletons. Time point given: week 23, last vaccination. Each dose of the vaccine consisted of 300 ug of mutant IDH1 20-mer peptide, with topical imiquimod. The source material was PBMCs, sampled from a glioma patient whose treatment included an IDH1 peptide vaccine. This clonotype was sampled from a man in his fifties with glioma. The V gene is TRBV6-5, the J gene TRBJ2-7; a weak D match, TRBD1 (6 bases). DNA of the CDR3: TGTGCCACCAGGGGATGGGAGTCCTACGAGCAGTACTTC. Protein: CATRGWESYEQYF.